The next 19 T cell receptor beta chains were all read from a single sample in a study of cytomegalovirus exposure and HLA in healthy donors. The study ran its PCR with 60 Vbeta and 13 Jbeta primers. The protocol was immunoSEQ multiplex PCR, while the TCRdb copy is restricted to in-frame clones and leaves out a portion. The sample shows 120,000 to 150,000 clones, about 75% of them seen only once. Sequencing input: PBMCs. Source of these receptors: a man aged 40-50 years in good health and CMV-seronegative.

This sequence joins TRBV5-1 and TRBJ2-2; 9 nucleotides match TRBD2. From germline, CDR1 is SGHRS and CDR2 YFSETQ. V lost 4 bases and J lost 3; bases outside the gene matches: 7. The CDR3 is 16 residues long. CDR3 loop: CASSKGTSQYTGELFF. In DNA, the CDR3 is TGCGCCAGCAGCAAAGGGACTAGCCAATACACCGGGGAGCTGTTTTTT.

About this clone: Without the conserved terminal phenylalanine or tryptophan, this CDR3 likely stems from a read error. CDR3 DNA: TGTGCCAGTAGTATAGGCTGGAGCAATCAGCCCCAGCATTCT. Its translation is CASSIGWSNQPQHS. The V call is TRBV19, the J call TRBJ1-5; no clear D. The V end was cut by 1 base, the J end by 1 base, with 5 bases between. CDR1 and CDR2 (germline): LNHDA, SQIVND (reference sequence). There are 14 residues in the CDR3.

The CDR3 bases are TGTGCCAGCAGGGGGAGGGGGGTCTTTTCACCCCTCCACTTT. Encoded protein: CASRGRGVFSPLHF. The V and J genes are TRBV7-2 and TRBJ1-6; the D gene is possibly TRBD1 (6 bases). CDR1 and CDR2 (germline): SGHTA, FQGNSA. The germline V and J ends were trimmed by 6 bases and 9 bases, with 15 bases remaining between them. The CDR3 covers 14 residues.

The chain joins TRBV27 to TRBJ2-1; no firm D call. Trimming stripped 5 bases from V and 6 bases from J, with 11 bases between. Germline CDR1 and CDR2: MNHEY and SMNVEV (reference sequence). The length of the CDR3 is 13 residues. CDR3 sequence: CASSPLVGNEQFF. The CDR3 coding sequence is TGTGCCAGCAGTCCCCTAGTAGGCAATGAGCAGTTCTTC.

The V call is TRBV2, the J call TRBJ2-5; 9 positions agree with TRBD1. With the DNA end fitting TRBJ2-7 better, the J assignment may be wrong. The germline gives CDR1 SNHLY, CDR2 FYNNEI. The CDR3 spans 14 residues. CDR3 bases: TGTGCCAGTTCCTACCGGGACAGGGTCTCCGAGCAGTACTTC. This codes for CASSYRDRVSEQYF.

This clone appeared a few times. V usage is TRBV11-3 and J usage is TRBJ2-2; 7 nucleotides match TRBD2. Germline loops: CDR1 SGHNT, CDR2 YENEEA. The V segment lost 7 bases and the J segment 6 bases; nucleotides outside the gene matches: 2. The CDR3 contains 12 residues. In DNA form, the CDR3 reads TGTGCCAGCATGGGGAGGGCCGGGGAGCTGTTTTTT. It yields the protein CASMGRAGELFF.

The CDR3 DNA reads TGTGCCAGCAGTTTATACCTAGCGGGGGTTGAGACCCAGTACTTC. Protein sequence: CASSLYLAGVETQYF. The gene calls are TRBV27 and TRBJ2-5; 10 nucleotides line up with TRBD2. The germline CDR1 and CDR2 sequences are MNHEY and SMNVEV (reference sequence). Trimming at V came to 1 base and at J to 5 bases, leaving 4 bases not matched to a gene. The CDR3 consists of 15 residues.

The chain recombines TRBV6-5 with TRBJ2-7, with 8 bases aligning to TRBD2. CDR1 MNHEY and CDR2 SVGAGI come from the germline V gene. The CDR3 contains 15 residues. The J segment lost 4 bases and the V segment lost 5 bases, leaving 10 bases of the junction unmatched. This chain's CDR3 is CASSPGGGSSYEQYF. The CDR3 nucleotides are TGTGCCAGCAGTCCCGGGGGGGGTAGTAGTTACGAGCAGTACTTC.

V and J are TRBV15 and TRBJ2-1, with D maybe TRBD2 (5 bases). V was shortened by 5 bases and J by 3 bases, with 11 bases between the two germline ends. The CDR3 is 14 residues long. Germline CDR1 and CDR2: LNHNV and YYDKDF (reference sequence). The CDR3 DNA reads TGTGCCACCAGCGGTCCCGGGATCTACAATGAGCAGTTCTTC. It specifies CATSGPGIYNEQFF.

The table lists this clone with a few counts. The rearrangement joins TRBV27 to TRBJ2-7; TRBD1 agrees at 7 bases. CDR1 is MNHEY, CDR2 SMNVEV, per germline (reference sequence). The CDR3 is 15 amino acids. The trim removed 4 bases at V and 0 bases at J, leaving 6 bases unmatched. In DNA, the CDR3 is TGTGCCAGCAGTTCAAGGGGACAGAGCTCCTACGAGCAGTACTTC. Translation gives CASSSRGQSSYEQYF.

This clone occurred a few times. V gene TRBV5-6 combines with J gene TRBJ2-7, with D possibly matching TRBD2 (6 bases). The V gene's germline CDR1 is SGHDT and CDR2 YYEEEE. Deletions cut 1 base from V and 5 bases from J, with 25 bases between. The CDR3 loop spans 18 amino acids. The CDR3 reads CASSLSSGGLLTTHEQYF. CDR3 bases: TGTGCCAGCAGCTTGTCTTCCGGGGGTCTACTAACTACCCACGAGCAGTACTTC.

In this sample, this clone turned up once. The chain joins TRBV15 to TRBJ1-2; no clear D gene. Germline-derived CDR1 and CDR2 are LNHNV and YYDKDF (reference sequence). V lost 5 bases, J lost 3 bases, and 13 bases lay in between. The CDR3 is 14 amino acids. For the CDR3, the DNA is TGTGCCACCAGCCTGACCGGGGTTCACTATGGCTACACCTTC. Encoded protein: CATSLTGVHYGYTF.

This sequence joins TRBV9 and TRBJ1-5; TRBD1 matches 7 bases. V gave up 3 bases and J gave up 3 bases; unmatched junction bases: 3. The CDR3 sequence is 14 residues long. Germline CDR1 reads SGDLS; CDR2 reads YYNGEE. CDR3 sequence reads: CASSATGSNQPQHF. CDR3 nucleotides: TGTGCCAGCAGCGCGACAGGGTCCAATCAGCCCCAGCATTTT.

The chain combines TRBV18 with TRBJ2-5; TRBD2 matches 9 bases. This CDR3 contains 14 residues. Unmatched junction bases numbered 0, after V lost 1 base and J lost 3 bases. Per germline, CDR1 KGHSH and CDR2 LQKENI. The CDR3 DNA reads TGTGCCAGCTCACCACGACTAGCGGAAGAGACCCAGTACTTC. Its translation: CASSPRLAEETQYF. Drawing the rest from reference TRBV18 and TRBJ2-5, the complete variable domain is NAGVMQNPRHLVRRRGQEARLRCSPMKGHSHVYWYRQLPEEGLKFMVYLQKENIIDESGMPKERFSAEFPKEGPSILRIQQVVRGDSAAYFCASSPRLAEETQYFGPGTRLLVL.

The gene calls are TRBV4-3 and TRBJ2-2; 8 bases map to TRBD2. The CDR3 consists of 18 residues. In germline, CDR1 is LGHNA, CDR2 YSLEER. The V segment lost 4 bases and the J segment 5 bases; nucleotides outside the gene matches: 15. The chain's CDR3 is CASSPSPAGGDRTGELFF. The CDR3 region has the DNA TGCGCCAGCAGCCCGTCCCCCGCGGGGGGTGATAGGACCGGGGAGCTGTTTTTT.

Turning to this clone: Within the sample, other DNA sequences also encode this same CDR3. The V call is TRBV6-5, the J call TRBJ1-2; 7 nucleotides align to TRBD1. This CDR3 has 15 amino acids. V dropped 4 bases and J dropped 4; count of bases not matched to a gene: 9. CDR1 and CDR2 from the germline V gene are MNHEY and SVGAGI. The CDR3 nucleotides read TGTGCCAGCAGTTCCCGAGGCAGGGGGTCCTATGGCTACACCTTC. Encoded protein: CASSSRGRGSYGYTF.

There are a few counts of this clone. This sequence joins TRBV9 and TRBJ1-1; TRBD1 matches 7 bases. CDR1 and CDR2 (germline): SGDLS, YYNGEE. Trimming cost V 4 bases and J 6 bases; bases outside gene matches: 12. The length of the CDR3 is 15 residues. The CDR3 nucleotides are TGTGCCAGCAGCCTCCGGACAGGCCCCGCGGCTGAAGCTTTCTTT. Its translation is CASSLRTGPAAEAFF.

This clone turned up a few times. V usage is TRBV28 and J usage is TRBJ1-2, with D tentatively TRBD1 (5 bases). CDR1 is MDHEN and CDR2 is SYDVKM in the germline V gene. The V end lost 3 bases, the J end lost 4 bases, and 12 bases lay between the germline ends. CDR3 size: 14 residues. The DNA for the CDR3 is TGTGCCAGCAGTTTCTCCGGGGGTGGCTATGGCTACACCTTC. Protein product: CASSFSGGGYGYTF.

The chain recombines TRBV5-1 with TRBJ2-2, with D possibly matching TRBD2 (7 bases). The CDR3 consists of 14 residues. The V and J ends lost 5 bases and 6 bases respectively, with 14 bases between them. Germline values: CDR1 SGHRS, CDR2 YFSETQ. The CDR3 DNA sequence: TGCGCCAGCAGGGCGGGGGCAGGCTCCGGGGAGCTGTTTTTT. Translating gives CASRAGAGSGELFF.